These T cell receptor beta chains were read from a single sample in a study of shared clonotypes between healthy human individuals. Clones were read by immunoSEQ multiplex PCR, and TCRdb kept only the in-frame ones, dropping some. The sample lists 2 million to 2.5 million clones; over 90% were seen once. Sequencing was done on a sample of naive CD4+ T cells from PBMCs. The source is a man younger than 35 in good health. Some clones in this sample may be carry-over from other donors' samples. Both conserved end residues are part of each CDR3. The order of the fields is V gene, clone size, J gene, D gene, CDR3 DNA, CDR3 protein. The D gene is left open where the match is weak. Rows may omit the clone size; those that give it use once, few, many or a size class.

TRBV5-1	NA	TRBJ2-7	TRBD2	TGCGCCAGCAGCTCCTTCACCGGGACTAGCGGGAACGAGCAGTACTTC	CASSSFTGTSGNEQYF
TRBV5-6	NA	TRBJ2-5	NA	TGTGCCAGCAGCCCCAAGGCATGGGGAAAAGAGACCCAGTACTTC	CASSPKAWGKETQYF
TRBV6-1	NA	TRBJ1-1	NA	TGTGCCAGCACCCAGGACAGTGGAACTGAAGCTTTCTTT	CASTQDSGTEAFF
TRBV7-6	NA	TRBJ2-2	NA	TGTGCCAGCAGCCTGACCACGGACGCGAACACCGGGGAGCTGTTTTTT	CASSLTTDANTGELFF
TRBV9	NA	TRBJ1-6	NA	TGTGCCAGCAGCGTAGACTGGGGAACCCAAAATTCACCCCTCCACTTT	CASSVDWGTQNSPLHF
TRBV5-4	NA	TRBJ2-5	TRBD1	TGTGCCAGCAGCCCGGACAGGGCCACCAGCAGGACCCAGTACTTC	CASSPDRATSRTQYF
TRBV4-1	NA	TRBJ1-2	NA	TGCGCCAGCAGCTCACTCCAAGACAGATTTAATGGCTACACCTTC	CASSSLQDRFNGYTF
TRBV28	NA	TRBJ2-1	NA	TGTGCCAGCAGTTCCTCCTCGAAGTTTACAAACTACAATGAGCAGTTCTTC	CASSSSSKFTNYNEQFF
TRBV30	NA	TRBJ1-3	NA	TGTGCCTGGAGGGCCAGGGGCTCTGGAAACACCATATATTTT	CAWRARGSGNTIYF
TRBV9	NA	TRBJ1-2	TRBD1	TGTGCCAGCAGCCCAGGGACAGCCCGAATCCGGTATGGCTACACCTTC	CASSPGTARIRYGYTF
TRBV13	NA	TRBJ2-1	TRBD2	TGTGCCAGCAACCCCTGGGCGGGAGGGCCCTCGGGAGAGCAGTTCTTC	CASNPWAGGPSGEQFF
TRBV28	NA	TRBJ1-5	NA	TGTGCCAGCAGTTTGATGAGGATTCAGCCCCAGCATTTT	CASSLMRIQPQHF
TRBV1	NA	TRBJ2-1	NA	TGCACCAGCAAGATCTTGACAGGGAGCTCCTACAATGAGCAGTTCTTC	CTSKILTGSSYNEQFF
TRBV5-1	once	TRBJ2-3	TRBD2	TGCGCCAGCAGCGTACGACTAGGAGGGGCGGGAGGGCAAGATACGCAGTATTTT	CASSVRLGGAGGQDTQYF
TRBV6-5	NA	TRBJ1-2	NA	TGTGCCAGCAGTTGGGCAGGATCAACTAACTATGGCTACACCTTC	CASSWAGSTNYGYTF
TRBV7-9	NA	TRBJ2-1	NA	TGTGCCAGCAGCTCCCAGTGGCTTGAGCAGTTCTTC	CASSSQWLEQFF
TRBV7-3	NA	TRBJ2-5	TRBD2	TGTGCCAGCAGCTTATCCAGCGGGGGGACCCAGTACTTC	CASSLSSGGTQYF
TRBV10-2	NA	TRBJ2-3	NA	TGCGCCAGCCTCCTTGGTACGGGGCCAGATACGCAGTATTTT	CASLLGTGPDTQYF
TRBV7-2	NA	TRBJ2-1	TRBD2	TGTGCCAGCAGCTTGTTGGGAGGGGTCCATGAGCAGTTCTTC	CASSLLGGVHEQFF
TRBV13	NA	TRBJ2-2	NA	TGTGCCAGCAGCCCCCCGGTTAGGCGTCCCGCCGGGGAGCTGTTTTTT	CASSPPVRRPAGELFF
TRBV5-4	NA	TRBJ2-5	TRBD2	TGTGCCAGCAGCTTGGGGGGACTAGCGGGACACCTGGGGGAGACCCAGTACTTC	CASSLGGLAGHLGETQYF
TRBV19	NA	TRBJ1-1	NA	TGTGCCAGTAGCCTAGGGGGTACCATGAACACTGAAGCTTTCTTT	CASSLGGTMNTEAFF
TRBV7-9	once	TRBJ2-1	NA	TGTGCCAGCAGCTTAGTTCCGGCAGGGGCGTACAATGAGCAGTTCTTC	CASSLVPAGAYNEQFF
TRBV6-5	NA	TRBJ1-2	NA	TGTGCCAGCAGTTACGGCCAGGGTTCCTATGGCTACACCTTC	CASSYGQGSYGYTF
TRBV5-1	NA	TRBJ2-2	NA	TGCGCCAGCAGCTTGGGTCTGGTACGAGGAAGGGACACCGGGGAGCTGTTTTTT	CASSLGLVRGRDTGELFF
TRBV7-2	NA	TRBJ2-5	NA	TGTGCCAGCAGCCCAGGGTGGACCCAGTACTTC	CASSPGWTQYF
TRBV11-2	NA	TRBJ2-7	NA	TGTGCCAGCAGCTTAAATGTGAGCCCTCCGGAGCAGTACTTC	CASSLNVSPPEQYF
TRBV5-1	NA	TRBJ2-7	TRBD1	TGCGCCAGCAGCTTGGCCACAGGGGTCTACGAGCAGTACTTC	CASSLATGVYEQYF
TRBV4-2	once	TRBJ2-7	TRBD2	TGTGCCAGCAGCCCCCGGGCGGGAGGGACCTACGAGCAGTACTTC	CASSPRAGGTYEQYF
TRBV7-2	NA	TRBJ2-7	TRBD1	TGTGCCAGCAGCTTATATAATCGGGGACAGAATCCTACCTCCTACGAGCAGTACTTC	CASSLYNRGQNPTSYEQYF
TRBV28	NA	TRBJ1-1	TRBD1	TGTGCCAGCACTGGACAGGGGAGGGTGTGGGCTTTCTTT	CASTGQGRVWAFF
TRBV7-2	NA	TRBJ1-2	NA	TGTGCCAGCAGCCCCCCCGGGAGGATTAGGGGCTACACCTTC	CASSPPGRIRGYTF
TRBV7-9	NA	TRBJ1-4	NA	TGTGCCAGCAGCTTATTTCAGGCAACTAATGAAAAACTGTTTTTT	CASSLFQATNEKLFF
TRBV7-2	NA	TRBJ2-5	TRBD1	TGTGCCAGCAGCTTAAGGGGGCCGCGAAGGTTAGGCGAGACCCAGTACTTC	CASSLRGPRRLGETQYF
TRBV7-6	NA	TRBJ2-1	NA	TGTGCCAGCAGCTTACGGCCCCCGAGCTCCTACAATGAGCAGTTCTTC	CASSLRPPSSYNEQFF
TRBV27	NA	TRBJ2-7	NA	TGTGCCAGCAGTTTAATTTATGTAGGACCCAGCTCCTACGAGCAGTACTTC	CASSLIYVGPSSYEQYF
TRBV28	NA	TRBJ2-3	NA	TGTGCCAGCAGTGAATCAGATACGCAGTATTTT	CASSESDTQYF
TRBV13	once	TRBJ1-2	NA	TGTGCCAGCAGCTCCTTCCGCAGCCGAGGCTATGGCTACACCTTC	CASSSFRSRGYGYTF
TRBV18	once	TRBJ1-3	NA	TGTGCCAGCTCACCCCTCCCGGGAAACACCATATATTTT	CASSPLPGNTIYF
TRBV19	once	TRBJ2-3	TRBD2	TGTGCCAGTAGTAACACCCCCGGACAAGGACTAGCGGGTAGATATTTT	CASSNTPGQGLAGRYF
TRBV7-2	NA	TRBJ2-5	NA	TGTGCCAGCAGCTTAAAGACTGGGGGACGAGAGACCCAGTACTTC	CASSLKTGGRETQYF
TRBV18	NA	TRBJ2-7	TRBD1	TGTGCCAGCTCCCCCGGGACAGTGATCTACGAGCAGTACTTC	CASSPGTVIYEQYF
TRBV2	NA	TRBJ2-3	NA	TGTGCCAGCAGTGAGGGGGTTAGGGTCTGGACAGATACGCAGTATTTT	CASSEGVRVWTDTQYF
TRBV28	NA	TRBJ2-2	TRBD2	TGTGCCAGCAGTTCCACTAGCGGGAGGGCCACCGGGGAGCTGTTTTTT	CASSSTSGRATGELFF
TRBV29-1	NA	TRBJ1-2	NA	TGCAGCGTTGAACGGGCTAACTATGGCTACACCTTC	CSVERANYGYTF
TRBV5-4	NA	TRBJ2-2	TRBD1	TGTGCCAGCACCGCGCGAGGGGGCGCGAACACCGGGGAGCTGTTTTTT	CASTARGGANTGELFF
TRBV5-8	NA	TRBJ2-1	TRBD1	TGTGCCAGCAGCTTGGTTTTAGGGGACAGCTCCTACAATGAGCAGTTCTTC	CASSLVLGDSSYNEQFF
TRBV29-1	NA	TRBJ1-2	NA	TGCAGCGCCACGGGGGTTACCAGTAACTATGGCTACACCTTC	CSATGVTSNYGYTF
TRBV7-9	NA	TRBJ1-3	NA	TGTGCCAGCAGCTTCGAGAGCGTCTCTGGAAACACCATATATTTT	CASSFESVSGNTIYF